Listed here is a single T cell receptor (beta chain). Its antigen is not identified. This sample was taken from a study of post-analysis software for immune sequencing data. For the study at large: Disease courses included relapsing-remitting, secondary progressive and progressive-relapsing multiple sclerosis.

Germline V CDR1 and CDR2: WSHSY, SAAADI. The CDR3 spans 17 residues. The J segment lost 4 bases and the V segment lost 4 bases, leaving 6 bases of the junction unmatched. Study-level results: Controls showed significantly higher normalized Chao1 diversity than did multiple sclerosis patients. Patients used roughly five TRBV segments, including TRBV5-6, TRBV5-1 and TRBV20-1, more often than controls.

Carried by the TCR beta cDNA libraries were unique molecular identifiers. T cells, about 0.85 to 11 million of them, yielded some 500,000 cDNA molecules. TCRdb re-called the PCR reads with MiXCR, one entry per CDR3 protein. The sample carries around 700,000 distinct CDR3 sequences, over 45% recorded once. The sample consisted of blood. This TCR derives from a girl aged 2 to 9 with multiple sclerosis. The rearrangement uses TRBV10-2 and TRBJ2-1; 14 bases line up with TRBD2. CDR3 in amino acids: CASSGGGLAGVYNEQFF. DNA for the CDR3: TGCGCCAGCAGTGGTGGGGGACTAGCGGGAGTATACAATGAGCAGTTCTTC.